The 5 T cell receptor beta chains below come from one sample, sequenced in a study of T cell repertoires in cytomegalovirus infection. No antigen has been identified for these receptors. TCRdb re-analysed the reads in MiXCR, keeping a single row per CDR3 protein. The sample has some 940,000 distinct CDR3 sequences; around 30% are singletons. The input for sequencing was cultured CD8+ T cells from PBMCs, taken from culture after CMV antigen stimulation. These TCRs come from a human donor in good health (CMV status not recorded). Some clones in this sample may be carry-over from other donors' samples.

Ten or more counts support this clonotype. The CDR3 sequence is CASSFDGRDTEAFF. CDR3 sequence (DNA): TGTGCCAGCAGTTTTGACGGCAGGGACACTGAAGCTTTCTTT. The chain carries TRBV2 and TRBJ1-1; tentatively, D is TRBD1 (5 bases). There are 14 residues in the CDR3. Trimming stripped 5 bases from V and 3 bases from J, with 13 bases between. The germline V gene encodes CDR1 SNHLY and CDR2 FYNNEI. Full variable domain (rest looked up from reference TRBV2 and TRBJ1-1): EPEVTQTPSHQVTQMGQEVILRCVPISNHLYFYWYRQILGQKVEFLVSFYNNEISEKSEIFDDQFSVERPDGSNFTLKIRSTKLEDSAMYFCASSFDGRDTEAFFGQGTRLTVV.

The V gene is TRBV4-2, the J gene TRBJ1-5, with unresolved D. The CDR3 has 16 residues. Germline V lookup: CDR1 LGHNA, CDR2 YNFKEQ. The V end was cut by 3 bases, the J end by 0 bases, with 12 bases between. The CDR3 here is CASSHKIGDSNQPQHF. The CDR3 DNA reads as TGTGCCAGCAGCCATAAAATTGGGGATAGCAATCAGCCCCAGCATTTT.

The table lists this clonotype with a few counts. The chain joins TRBV6-6 to TRBJ2-1; D is ambiguous. CDR1 and CDR2 (germline): MNHNY, SVGAGI (reference sequence). CDR3 length: 13 residues. The V end lost 6 bases, the J end lost 10 bases, and 16 bases lay between the germline ends. This CDR3 reads CASSLNSAREQFF. The DNA of the CDR3 is TGTGCCAGCAGCCTAAACTCGGCTCGGGAGCAGTTCTTC.

This clonotype has a count of ten or more. CDR3 DNA sequence: TGTGCCAGCAGTTTTGGACAGCCAGACCAAACCTACGAGCAGTACGTC. Its translation: CASSFGQPDQTYEQYV. This chain links TRBV7-2 with TRBJ2-7; TRBD1 is a possible D gene (6 bases). Germline V gene sequence: CDR1 SGHTA, CDR2 FQGNSA. The CDR3 has 16 residues. V was trimmed by 6 bases and J by 2 bases, leaving 20 bases between them.

The J gene is TRBJ2-3, the V gene TRBV9; 8 bases are shared with TRBD2. Germline lookup yields CDR1 SGDLS and CDR2 YYNGEE. Trimming removed 4 bases from V and 5 bases from J; junction bases left unmatched: 18. The CDR3 sequence is 18 residues long. CDR3 sequence (DNA): TGTGCCAGCAGCCAATTCCGCGGAAGCGGGGGAATGGGAGATACGCAGTATTTT. Residues: CASSQFRGSGGMGDTQYF.